One T cell receptor beta chain is described in this entry. The time point denotes: patch test 1, 2 weeks after DPC sensitization. Treatment indicated: therapeutic diphenylcyclopropenone sensitization with weekly scalp DPC. Patients had alopecia, were aged 18 to 70, and were not pregnant. This sample stems from a study of human T cells and chemical hapten exposure. A single record per CDR3 protein comes from TCRdb applying MiXCR to the RACE reads. The sample includes 75,000 to 100,000 distinct CDR3 sequences, roughly 12% of them seen just once. CDR1 and CDR2 (germline): KGHSH, LQKENI. V lost 4 bases to trimming and J lost 7 bases, with 29 bases between them. This CDR3 spans 18 amino acids.

The material sequenced was whole blood, taken in connection with sensitization to the hapten diphenylcyclopropenone (DPC). The genes are TRBV18 and TRBJ2-7; D perhaps matches TRBD1 (6 bases). The receptor was isolated from a woman aged 40 to 50 with alopecia areata. Some clones in this sample may be carry-over from other donors' samples. CDR3: CASSRRDKDFGADVEQYF. The CDR3 DNA sequence: TGTGCCAGCTCACGACGGGACAAGGATTTTGGGGCGGATGTGGAGCAGTACTTC.